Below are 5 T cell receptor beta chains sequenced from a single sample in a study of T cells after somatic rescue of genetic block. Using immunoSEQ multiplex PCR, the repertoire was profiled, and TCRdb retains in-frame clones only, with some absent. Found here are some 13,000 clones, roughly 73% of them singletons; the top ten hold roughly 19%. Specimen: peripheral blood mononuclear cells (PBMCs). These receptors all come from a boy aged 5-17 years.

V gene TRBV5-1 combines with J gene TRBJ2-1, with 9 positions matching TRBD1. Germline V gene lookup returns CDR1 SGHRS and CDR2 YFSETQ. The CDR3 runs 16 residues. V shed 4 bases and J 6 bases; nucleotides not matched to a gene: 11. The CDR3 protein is CASSHRTGTGSNEQFF. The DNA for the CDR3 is TGCGCCAGCAGCCACCGGACCGGGACAGGGTCCAATGAGCAGTTCTTC.

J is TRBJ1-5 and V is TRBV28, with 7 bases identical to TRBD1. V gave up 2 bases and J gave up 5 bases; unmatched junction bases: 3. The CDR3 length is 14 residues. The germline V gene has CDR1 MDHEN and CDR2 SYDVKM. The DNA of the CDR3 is TGTGCCAGCAGTTTAGGGGACAGATATCAGCCCCAGCATTTT. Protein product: CASSLGDRYQPQHF.

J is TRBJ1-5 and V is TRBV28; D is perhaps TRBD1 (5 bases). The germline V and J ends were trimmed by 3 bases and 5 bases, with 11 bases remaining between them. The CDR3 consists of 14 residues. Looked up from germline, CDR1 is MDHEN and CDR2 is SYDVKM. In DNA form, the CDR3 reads TGTGCCAGCAGTTTGCGGGGACCTTATCAGCCCCAGCATTTT. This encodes CASSLRGPYQPQHF.

The CDR3 reads CASSLVTDGYEQYF. Here the CDR3 DNA reads TGTGCCAGCAGCTTAGTTACGGACGGCTACGAGCAGTACTTC. V gene TRBV11-2 combines with J gene TRBJ2-7, with D unresolved. This CDR3 contains 14 residues. CDR1 SGHAT and CDR2 FQNNGV come from the germline V gene. The germline V and J ends were trimmed by 1 base and 3 bases, with 10 bases remaining between them.

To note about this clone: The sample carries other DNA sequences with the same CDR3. CDR3 DNA: TGTGCCTGGAGTGTATTGGGTGGCTATGGCTACACCTTC. Translation: CAWSVLGGYGYTF. This chain joins TRBV30 and TRBJ1-2; D is ambiguous. V lost 0 bases to trimming and J lost 4 bases, with 9 bases between them. The CDR3 spans 13 residues. The germline CDR1 and CDR2 sequences are GTSNPN and SVGIG (reference sequence).